The sequence of this T cell receptor (beta chain) was determined in a study of T cell changes during pregnancy in multiple sclerosis. Here immunoSEQ multiplex PCR was the method, and the copy in TCRdb shows in-frame clones only, minus some. The table shows roughly 48,000 clones, with roughly 85% occurring only once. The germline V and J ends were trimmed by 4 bases and 2 bases, with 11 bases remaining between them. CDR3 size: 14 residues. The germline gives CDR1 SGHTA, CDR2 FQGTGA. This receptor was identified in a female donor with multiple sclerosis, enrolled in a pregnancy study. This specimen was CD4+ T cells from peripheral blood mononuclear cells, taken in the second trimester of pregnancy. The chain employs TRBV7-3 and TRBJ1-2; D unclear. The CDR3: CASSSDPGNYGYTF. The DNA for the CDR3 is TGTGCCAGCAGCTCAGACCCGGGGAACTATGGCTACACCTTC.